Below, 26 T cell receptor beta chains from the same sample are listed, as sequenced in a study of PD-1 blockade in classical Hodgkin lymphoma. Measured with immunoSEQ multiplex PCR; TCRdb has only the in-frame clones, and not every one. The repertoire holds about 36,000 clones, with about 70% as singletons. Relapse after autologous stem cell transplantation occurred in every patient, and brentuximab vedotin exposure varied. The sample in question was peripheral blood mononuclear cells (PBMCs), obtained before the second cycle of nivolumab. The receptors shown here come from a human donor with classical Hodgkin lymphoma.

By proportion, this clone is medium-sized. In DNA form, the CDR3 reads TGCAGCGTACGAAGGGACACGGGAACCGGGGAGCTGTTTTTT. Translated: CSVRRDTGTGELFF. The chain is built from TRBV29-1 and TRBJ2-2, with a possible D match to TRBD1 (6 bases). The CDR3 is 14 residues long. The V gene's germline CDR1 is SQVTM and CDR2 ANQGSEA. The germline V and J ends were trimmed by 6 bases and 5 bases, with 16 bases remaining between them.

The genes are TRBV7-9 and TRBJ2-2; D is ambiguous. The germline V and J ends were trimmed by 1 base and 3 bases, with 0 bases remaining between them. The CDR3 is made up of 12 amino acids. Germline CDR1 is SEHNR and CDR2 is FQNEAQ (reference sequence). The CDR3 coding sequence is TGTGCCAGCAGCTTAGACACCGGGGAGCTGTTTTTT. Protein product: CASSLDTGELFF. The complete variable domain, with remaining parts taken from reference TRBV7-9 and TRBJ2-2, reads DTGVSQNPRHKITKRGQNVTFRCDPISEHNRLYWYRQTLGQGPEFLTYFQNEAQLEKSRLLSDRFSAERPKGSFSTLEIQRTEQGDSAMYLCASSLDTGELFFGEGSRLTVL.

The chain combines TRBV11-3 with TRBJ2-3; the D call may be TRBD1 or TRBD2 (7 bases each). V was pared by 5 bases and J by 2 bases, with 17 bases between. Per germline, CDR1 SGHNT and CDR2 YENEEA. The CDR3 sequence is 16 residues long. CDR3 sequence (DNA): TGTGCCAGCAGCCCCAGGGGGAGGGCTTACACAGATACGCAGTATTTT. It is translated as CASSPRGRAYTDTQYF.

This clone was seen repeatedly, ten times or more. The chain carries TRBV12-5 and TRBJ1-2; no firm D call. Germline V gene sequence: CDR1 LGHNT, CDR2 FRNRAP. The CDR3 consists of 13 residues. V was cut by 1 base and J by 7 bases, with 10 bases left in between. CDR3 bases: TGTGCTAGTGGTTTGGGAGGCGGTCTTGGCTACACCTTC. Residues: CASGLGGGLGYTF.

To note about this clone: One end of the junction varies from germline; a read error may be responsible. The chain uses TRBV15 and TRBJ1-4; the match to TRBD1 covers 7 bases. Germline V gives CDR1 LNHNV, CDR2 YYDKDF (reference sequence). This CDR3 has 14 amino acids. CDR3 bases: TGTGCCACCAGCGGAGACAGGGTCAGAGAAAAACTGTTTTTT. Protein product: CATSGDRVREKLFF.

The rearrangement uses TRBV27 and TRBJ2-1; D ambiguous. The V gene lost 8 bases and the J gene lost 4 bases, with 9 bases spanning the gap. In germline, CDR1 is MNHEY, CDR2 SMNVEV (reference sequence). The CDR3 runs to 12 residues. The CDR3 DNA sequence: TGTGCCAGCGGAACTTTATACAATGAGCAGTTCTTC. Its translation is CASGTLYNEQFF.

This clone showed up just a few times. The J gene is TRBJ1-3, the V gene TRBV29-1; unclear D gene. The germline V and J ends were trimmed by 7 bases and 0 bases, with 19 bases remaining between them. The CDR3 is 16 amino acids. The germline V gene has CDR1 SQVTM and CDR2 ANQGSEA. The CDR3 DNA reads TGCAGCGCCGCTACTCCACATGCCTTCTCTGGAAACACCATATATTTT. Translating it yields CSAATPHAFSGNTIYF.

The rearrangement links TRBV11-1 to TRBJ2-7; D is unclear. Between the trimmed V and J ends, which lost 5 bases and 2 bases, there was a span of 13 bases. In germline, CDR1 is SGHAT, CDR2 FQDESV (reference sequence). The CDR3 length is 14 residues. Here the CDR3 DNA reads TGTGCCAGCAGCCCCCCCCACGGTACCTACGAGCAGTACTTC. Protein: CASSPPHGTYEQYF.

This chain connects TRBV4-2 to TRBJ1-6, with TRBD1 identical over 9 bases. Trimming took 5 bases from V and 10 from J; bases not matched to a gene: 9. The CDR3 extends over 15 amino acids. The germline V gene encodes CDR1 LGHNA and CDR2 YNFKEQ. CDR3 bases: TGTGCCAGCAGCACCCAGGGACAGGGTGAGTCACCCCTCCACTTT. Translating gives CASSTQGQGESPLHF.

The J gene is TRBJ2-2, the V gene TRBV4-3; 8 positions agree with TRBD1. The CDR3 loop spans 17 amino acids. CDR1 is LGHNA and CDR2 is YSLEER in the germline V gene. V shed 1 base and J 1 base; nucleotides not matched to a gene: 5. The CDR3 region is CASSQGPGTGNTGELFF. The CDR3 DNA reads as TGCGCCAGCAGCCAAGGACCCGGGACAGGGAACACCGGGGAGCTGTTTTTT.

This clone was observed a few times. J is TRBJ2-7 and V is TRBV11-2, with D uncertain. Germline values: CDR1 SGHAT, CDR2 FQNNGV. V shed 1 base and J shed 4 bases, with 14 bases lying between them. The CDR3 contains 15 residues. The CDR3 region is CASSLVSVGEYEQYF. The DNA for the CDR3 is TGTGCCAGCAGCTTAGTGTCCGTCGGAGAATACGAGCAGTACTTC.

This clone was observed a single time. The rearrangement joins TRBV9 to TRBJ2-5, with 13 nucleotides matching TRBD2. The germline V gene has CDR1 SGDLS and CDR2 YYNGEE. The V gene end was trimmed by 4 bases and the J gene end by 4 bases; junction bases not matched to a gene: 4. The CDR3 extends over 15 amino acids. CDR3 nucleotide sequence: TGTGCCAGCAGCCTTGGGACTAGCGGGGCAGAGACCCAGTACTTC. Amino acids: CASSLGTSGAETQYF.

This sequence joins TRBV7-8 and TRBJ1-4, with TRBD1 as a possible D gene (6 bases). Trimming left V 3 bases short and J 4 bases short, with 12 bases between. CDR3 length equals 15 residues. Germline V gene sequence: CDR1 SGHVS, CDR2 FQNEAQ. Here the CDR3 DNA reads TGTGCCAGCAGCTTGGCGGGACACCGTAATGAAAAACTGTTTTTT. Translating it yields CASSLAGHRNEKLFF.

The chain is built from TRBV10-3 and TRBJ1-2; TRBD1 aligns across 12 bases. CDR1 ENHRY and CDR2 SYGVKD come from the germline V gene. The J segment lost 8 bases and the V segment lost 7 bases, leaving 5 bases of the junction unmatched. The CDR3 runs to 13 residues. CDR3 in DNA: TGTGCCATCACTGGGACAGGGGGCGTCGGCTACACCTTC. Translating it yields CAITGTGGVGYTF.

This clone was found once. The sample carries other DNA sequences with the same CDR3. The rearrangement joins TRBV6-1 to TRBJ1-2, with 8 bases lining up with TRBD1. V dropped 2 bases and J dropped 5; count of bases not matched to a gene: 4. CDR3 length: 14 amino acids. CDR1 and CDR2 from the germline V gene are MNHNS and SASEGT. CDR3 sequence reads: CASSEQGAGYGYTF. The CDR3 DNA is TGTGCCAGCAGTGAACAGGGGGCAGGGTATGGCTACACCTTC.

The V gene is TRBV5-1, the J gene TRBJ2-7; 9 positions agree with TRBD2. Germline CDR1 reads SGHRS; CDR2 reads YFSETQ. CDR3 length equals 15 residues. V was pared by 2 bases and J by 2 bases, with 5 bases of the junction left unmatched. CDR3 amino acids: CASSFLTSGAYEQYF. The CDR3 nucleotides read TGCGCCAGCAGCTTCTTGACTAGCGGCGCCTACGAGCAGTACTTC.

This clone came up once. The rearrangement joins TRBV7-2 to TRBJ2-2; TRBD2 aligns across 7 bases. Germline CDR1 reads SGHTA; CDR2 reads FQGNSA. Trimming took 6 bases from V and 8 from J; bases not matched to a gene: 9. The CDR3 contains 14 residues. The CDR3 sequence: CASRTSLRGGELFF. Here the CDR3 DNA reads TGTGCCAGCAGGACTAGCTTGCGGGGAGGGGAGCTGTTTTTT.

In its sample, this clone was seen a few times. V is TRBV5-1 and J is TRBJ1-2; TRBD1 matches 7 bases. With 4 bases clipped from V and 5 bases from J, the junction kept 11 bases outside the gene matches. CDR1 is SGHRS, CDR2 YFSETQ, per germline. This CDR3 has 15 residues. DNA of the CDR3: TGCGCCAGCAGCCCCTCGCAGGGGGGCGGTTATGGCTACACCTTC. Protein sequence: CASSPSQGGGYGYTF. Supplemented by reference TRBV5-1 and TRBJ1-2, the full variable domain reads KAGVTQTPRYLIKTRGQQVTLSCSPISGHRSVSWYQQTPGQGLQFLFEYFSETQRNKGNFPGRFSGRQFSNSRSEMNVSTLELGDSALYLCASSPSQGGGYGYTFGSGTRLTVV.

This clone occurred a few times. V is TRBV2 and J is TRBJ1-4; D is undetermined. This CDR3 spans 12 amino acids. V was shortened by 8 bases and J by 8 bases, with 12 bases between the two germline ends. CDR1 SNHLY and CDR2 FYNNEI come from the germline V gene. The CDR3: CASHTGGEKLFF. CDR3 nucleotides: TGTGCCAGCCATACGGGAGGGGAAAAACTGTTTTTT.

This clone occurred a few times. J is TRBJ1-2 and V is TRBV4-1; D may be TRBD1 (6 bases). Trimming stripped 4 bases from V and 2 bases from J, with 14 bases between. The CDR3 length is 15 residues. CDR1 MGHRA and CDR2 YSYEKL come from the germline V gene. This CDR3 reads CASSPGTTANYGYTF. DNA of the CDR3: TGCGCCAGCAGCCCAGGGACAACTGCAAACTATGGCTACACCTTC.

J is TRBJ2-7 and V is TRBV5-6; D call uncertain. The CDR3 spans 14 residues. V lost 2 bases and J 5 bases, leaving 14 bases between the germline ends. The germline V gene encodes CDR1 SGHDT and CDR2 YYEEEE. The CDR3 spells CASSFYLGTNEQYF. In DNA form, the CDR3 reads TGTGCCAGCAGCTTCTATCTGGGTACGAACGAGCAGTACTTC.

The chain uses TRBV11-2 and TRBJ1-1; maybe TRBD1 (6 bases). Germline V lookup: CDR1 SGHAT, CDR2 FQNNGV. The CDR3 runs to 12 residues. Trimming took off 2 bases at V and 8 bases at J, with 9 bases between the two ends. CDR3 DNA sequence: TGTGCCAGCAGCTTAATCAGGGGAGAAGCTTTCTTT. Translated, it gives CASSLIRGEAFF.

The genes are TRBV11-2 and TRBJ1-2; TRBD1 matches at 9 bases. Germline-derived CDR1 and CDR2 are SGHAT and FQNNGV. The CDR3 sequence is 17 residues long. Unmatched junction bases numbered 11, after V lost 1 base and J lost 5 bases. The CDR3 DNA is TGTGCCAGCAGCTTAGTCCTCAGGAGCGGGACAGGGTATGGCTACACCTTC. This codes for CASSLVLRSGTGYGYTF.

This clone was counted a single time. The chain joins TRBV5-1 to TRBJ1-1, with 10 bases aligning to TRBD1. Germline loops: CDR1 SGHRS, CDR2 YFSETQ. With 2 bases clipped from V and 6 bases from J, the junction kept 7 bases outside the gene matches. This CDR3 has 15 amino acids. The CDR3 loop is CASSFGRTGGPEAFF. CDR3 DNA: TGCGCCAGCAGCTTTGGACGGACAGGGGGGCCTGAAGCTTTCTTT.

This clone turned up a few times. The chain carries TRBV4-2 and TRBJ2-1, with TRBD1 identical over 7 bases. The CDR3 covers 15 residues. Per germline, CDR1 LGHNA and CDR2 YNFKEQ. After removal of 3 bases from V and 1 base from J, the junction contained 3 bases not matched to a gene. The CDR3 coding sequence is TGTGCCAGCAGCCACGGGACAGAATCCTACAATGAGCAGTTCTTC. Protein product: CASSHGTESYNEQFF.

This chain joins TRBV11-2 and TRBJ2-1, with 10 bases identical to TRBD2. Germline CDR1 SGHAT, CDR2 FQNNGV. Trimming took 4 bases from V and 9 from J; bases not matched to a gene: 9. The CDR3 consists of 15 residues. The chain's CDR3 is CASSSTAGGPGEQFF. The CDR3 DNA is TGTGCCAGCAGCTCAACAGCGGGAGGGCCAGGTGAGCAGTTCTTC.